The following is a T cell receptor (beta chain) sequence with its context. Its antigen is not known. This may stem from a read error, because a much larger clone lies one nucleotide away. The sample holds other DNA sequences that translate to the same CDR3. The data were obtained in a study of T cell responses to AZD1222 COVID-19 vaccine. Findings and caveats of the study: Clonal diversity was possibly underestimated; the donors were predominantly white British and more often female. Nearly half of spike-specific TCRs reportedly target unmutated variant regions. An increase in Spike-specific TCR breadth and depth was observed after two AZD1222 doses.

Assay: immunoSEQ multiplex PCR; the TCRdb copy retains only in-frame clones and omits some. The sample lists roughly 120,000 clones; over 75% were seen once. Sequenced here: peripheral blood, sampled on day 0 of AZD1222 vaccination. This sequence originates from an adult in good health.

CDR3: CASSFGDQPQHF. CDR3 nucleotide sequence: TGTGCCAGCAGCTTCGGGGACCAGCCCCAACATTTT. The rearrangement joins TRBV5-4 to TRBJ1-5, with TRBD1 as a possible D gene (5 bases). The CDR3 is made up of 12 amino acids. CDR1 is SGHNT and CDR2 is YYREEE in the germline V gene (reference sequence).